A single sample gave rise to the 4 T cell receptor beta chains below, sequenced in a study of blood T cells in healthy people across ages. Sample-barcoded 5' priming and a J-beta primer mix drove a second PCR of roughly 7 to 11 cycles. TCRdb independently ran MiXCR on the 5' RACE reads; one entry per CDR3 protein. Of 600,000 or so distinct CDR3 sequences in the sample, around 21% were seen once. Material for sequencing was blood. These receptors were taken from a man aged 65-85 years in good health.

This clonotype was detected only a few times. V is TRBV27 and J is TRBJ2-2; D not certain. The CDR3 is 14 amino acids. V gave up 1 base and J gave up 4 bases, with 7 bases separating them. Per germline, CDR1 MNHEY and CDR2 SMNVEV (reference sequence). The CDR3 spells CASSLLAATGELFF. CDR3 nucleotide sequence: TGTGCCAGCAGTTTATTGGCGGCCACCGGGGAGCTGTTTTTT.

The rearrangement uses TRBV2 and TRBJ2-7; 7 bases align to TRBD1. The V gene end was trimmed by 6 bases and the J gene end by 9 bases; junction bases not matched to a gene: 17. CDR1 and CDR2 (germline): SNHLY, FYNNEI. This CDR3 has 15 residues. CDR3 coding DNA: TGTGCCAGCAGGGTCGACCCGGGACAGAACTCTTTGCAGTACTTC. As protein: CASRVDPGQNSLQYF.

CDR3 bases: TGTGCCAGCAGCTGGGACATGGACACCGGGGAGCTGTTTTTT. Translated: CASSWDMDTGELFF. V is TRBV7-3 and J is TRBJ2-2; weak D call: TRBD1 (6 bases). The V and J ends lost 4 bases and 3 bases respectively, with 9 bases between them. The length of the CDR3 is 14 residues. Germline-derived CDR1 and CDR2 are SGHTA and FQGTGA.

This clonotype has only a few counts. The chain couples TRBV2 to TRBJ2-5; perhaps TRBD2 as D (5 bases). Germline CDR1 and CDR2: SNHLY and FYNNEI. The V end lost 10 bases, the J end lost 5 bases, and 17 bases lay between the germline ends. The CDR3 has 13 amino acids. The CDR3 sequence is CATAYTSPETQYF. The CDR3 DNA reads TGTGCCACCGCGTACACTAGTCCTGAGACCCAGTACTTC.